One sample yielded the 27 T cell receptor beta chains listed below, sequenced in a study of T cell repertoires in aging, cancer and after chemotherapy. The template was genomic DNA from peripheral blood, not RNA. A mixed TRB-A/B primer pool amplified rearranged TRB by multiplex touch-down PCR. TCRdb fed the multiplex PCR reads into MiXCR, producing one record per CDR3 protein. The sample lists approximately 9,700 distinct CDR3 sequences, roughly 35% seen once, with around 2.8% in the top ten. Input material: blood. These receptors were obtained from a human donor in good health.

This clonotype is judged medium-sized. The chain recombines TRBV19 with TRBJ2-2, with 7 bases fitting TRBD2. The V and J ends lost 7 bases and 2 bases, in that order; junction bases with no gene match: 7. Germline CDR1 reads LNHDA; CDR2 reads SQIVND (reference sequence). The CDR3 covers 15 residues. CDR3 loop: CASTSGTTNTGELFF. For the CDR3, the DNA is TGTGCCAGTACCTCCGGGACTACTAACACCGGGGAGCTGTTTTTT.

This clonotype has more than one count but fewer than ten. The rearrangement uses TRBV6-5 and TRBJ2-5; D is perhaps TRBD1 (5 bases). V was cut by 4 bases and J by 4 bases, with 16 bases left in between. CDR3 length: 15 amino acids. CDR1 MNHEY and CDR2 SVGAGI come from the germline V gene. The CDR3 loop is CASSSGAINRETQYF. The CDR3 coding sequence is TGTGCCAGCAGTTCTGGGGCTATCAATCGAGAGACCCAGTACTTC.

The chain joins TRBV11-3 to TRBJ1-2; 9 bases map to TRBD1. Germline-derived CDR1 and CDR2 are SGHNT and YENEEA. With V trimmed by 5 bases and J by 4 bases, 5 bases remained unmatched. The CDR3 spans 14 residues. The CDR3 DNA reads as TGTGCCAGCAGCCCAGGGGGACAGGGCTATGGCTACACCTTC. It translates to CASSPGGQGYGYTF.

A single count supports this clonotype. The rearrangement links TRBV7-9 to TRBJ2-7; TRBD2 aligns across 9 bases. Looked up from germline, CDR1 is SEHNR and CDR2 is FQNEAQ (reference sequence). The CDR3 sequence is 14 residues long. Trimming cost V 6 bases and J 2 bases; bases outside gene matches: 5. CDR3 coding DNA: TGTGCCAGCAGGCGAACTAGCGGGCCCTACGAGCAGTACTTC. This gives the protein CASRRTSGPYEQYF.

The rearrangement links TRBV12-3 or TRBV12-4 to TRBJ2-7; a possible D gene is TRBD2 (6 bases). The V gene lost 5 bases and the J gene lost 2 bases, with 13 bases spanning the gap. The CDR3 is 14 amino acids. The CDR3 reads CASSDGGTTYEQYF. The DNA for the CDR3 is TGTGCCAGCAGTGACGGGGGAACCACCTACGAGCAGTACTTC.

This sequence joins TRBV29-1 and TRBJ1-1; 9 bases match TRBD1. CDR3 length equals 12 residues. The germline V gene encodes CDR1 SQVTM and CDR2 ANQGSEA. Germline trimming cut 7 bases from V and 4 bases from J; bases unmatched to any gene: 4. This chain's CDR3 is CSAGQGLTEAFF. CDR3 sequence (DNA): TGCAGCGCAGGACAGGGGCTCACTGAAGCTTTCTTT. The entire variable domain, with the rest obtained from reference TRBV29-1 and TRBJ1-1, is as follows: SAVISQKPSRDICQRGTSLTIQCQVDSQVTMMFWYRQQPGQSLTLIATANQGSEATYESGFVIDKFPISRPNLTFSTLTVSNMSPEDSSIYLCSAGQGLTEAFFGQGTRLTVV.

Relative to its sample, this clonotype is medium-sized. The chain has TRBV5-6 and TRBJ2-3; 7 bases agree with TRBD1. V trimming: 4 bases; J trimming: 6 bases; junction bases outside the gene matches: 11. The length of the CDR3 is 15 residues. CDR1 and CDR2 from the germline V gene are SGHDT and YYEEEE. This chain's CDR3 is CASSGPTGTEDTQYF. CDR3 DNA sequence: TGTGCCAGCAGCGGGCCCACCGGGACAGAGGATACGCAGTATTTT. The full variable domain, in which reference TRBV5-6 and TRBJ2-3 provide the parts outside the CDR3, is DAGVTQSPTHLIKTRGQQVTLRCSPKSGHDTVSWYQQALGQGPQFIFQYYEEEERQRGNFPDRFSGHQFPNYSSELNVNALLLGDSALYLCASSGPTGTEDTQYFGPGTRLTVL.

The rearrangement links TRBV10-3 to TRBJ1-2; D is uncertain. Trimming pared 2 bases from V and 1 base from J, leaving 11 bases between. CDR1 is ENHRY, CDR2 SYGVKD, per germline. This CDR3 comprises 15 residues. CDR3 sequence (DNA): TGTGCCATCAGTGAGGCCAGTTCTCTTAACTATGGCTACACCTTC. Translating gives CAISEASSLNYGYTF.

This chain uses TRBV30 with TRBJ1-5, with 9 bases that match TRBD1. This CDR3 comprises 14 residues. Germline loops: CDR1 GTSNPN, CDR2 SVGIG (reference sequence). V lost 3 bases to trimming and J lost 2 bases; unmatched junction nucleotides: 2. CDR3 protein: CAWRGQGGNQPQHF. In DNA form, the CDR3 reads TGTGCCTGGAGGGGACAGGGTGGCAATCAGCCCCAGCATTTT.

The gene calls are TRBV5-4 and TRBJ2-3, with TRBD1 matching over 8 bases. This CDR3 has 15 residues. Germline V CDR1 and CDR2: SGHNT, YYREEE (reference sequence). V was clipped by 1 base and J by 2 bases; unmatched bases: 3. CDR3 nucleotide sequence: TGTGCCAGCAGCTTGACAGGGGGTCCCACAGATACGCAGTATTTT. It codes for CASSLTGGPTDTQYF.

This clonotype was counted a few times. V and J are TRBV11-3 and TRBJ1-6; D unclear. This CDR3 contains 13 residues. V lost 3 bases to trimming and J lost 7 bases, with 7 bases between them. Germline lookup yields CDR1 SGHNT and CDR2 YENEEA. CDR3 amino acids: CASSFKRNSPLHF. In DNA form, the CDR3 reads TGTGCCAGCAGCTTTAAGCGAAATTCACCCCTCCACTTT.

The chain joins TRBV19 to TRBJ1-5; TRBD1 matches 7 bases. V lost 4 bases and J lost 3; bases outside the gene matches: 6. Germline CDR1 LNHDA, CDR2 SQIVND (reference sequence). This CDR3 has 15 amino acids. The CDR3 region has the DNA TGTGCCAGTAGTAGCACAGGGGCCTTCAATCAGCCCCAGCATTTT. This sequence encodes CASSSTGAFNQPQHF.

This clonotype was detected only a few times. The V call is TRBV27, the J call TRBJ1-5; 7 nucleotides match TRBD1. The CDR3 has 16 amino acids. Per the germline V gene, CDR1 is MNHEY and CDR2 is SMNVEV (reference sequence). The V and J ends lost 5 bases and 0 bases, in that order; junction bases with no gene match: 7. DNA for the CDR3: TGTGCCAGCAGTGCCGAGGGGGCGCCTAGCAATCAGCCCCAGCATTTT. Translated, it gives CASSAEGAPSNQPQHF.

This clonotype was observed a handful of times. This chain uses TRBV11-3 with TRBJ2-1; possibly TRBD2 for D (6 bases). Trimming cost V 5 bases and J 3 bases, with 14 bases left between them. Per the germline V gene, CDR1 is SGHNT and CDR2 is YENEEA. The length of the CDR3 is 15 residues. CDR3 coding DNA: TGTGCCAGCAGCGCCTCTTGGGGGGTCTACAATGAGCAGTTCTTC. Protein: CASSASWGVYNEQFF. The full variable domain, with the rest looked up from reference TRBV11-3 and TRBJ2-1, is EAGVVQSPRYKIIEKKQPVAFWCNPISGHNTLYWYLQNLGQGPELLIRYENEEAVDDSQLPKDRFSAERLKGVDSTLKIQPAELGDSAVYLCASSASWGVYNEQFFGPGTRLTVL.

This clonotype was recorded a few times. The chain joins TRBV27 to TRBJ2-3; the D is unclear. Trimming cost V 3 bases and J 4 bases, with 11 bases left between them. CDR3 length: 14 residues. Germline CDR1 is MNHEY and CDR2 is SMNVEV (reference sequence). For the CDR3, the DNA is TGTGCCAGCAGTTTTTCCAGACTCCCAGATACGCAGTATTTT. The encoded protein is CASSFSRLPDTQYF.

The chain couples TRBV6-5 to TRBJ1-1, with D possibly being TRBD1 (6 bases). The germline V and J ends were trimmed by 3 bases and 2 bases, with 13 bases remaining between them. The CDR3 runs 15 residues. Germline values: CDR1 MNHEY, CDR2 SVGAGI. CDR3 nucleotides: TGTGCCAGCAGTTATCAGGGGTGGCGAAACACTGAAGCTTTCTTT. It translates to CASSYQGWRNTEAFF.

The rearrangement uses TRBV19 and TRBJ2-2, with TRBD2 identical over 12 bases. This CDR3 comprises 19 residues. In germline, CDR1 is LNHDA, CDR2 SQIVND (reference sequence). Germline trimming cut 4 bases from V and 5 bases from J; bases unmatched to any gene: 14. In DNA form, the CDR3 reads TGTGCCAGTAGTACCCGCCTTCGCCCTCTAGCGGGGGGGACCGGGGAGCTGTTTTTT. Protein: CASSTRLRPLAGGTGELFF.

This clonotype was seen only a few times. The rearrangement uses TRBV5-6 and TRBJ2-3; D not resolved. The germline V and J ends were trimmed by 4 bases and 5 bases, with 11 bases remaining between them. Looked up from germline, CDR1 is SGHDT and CDR2 is YYEEEE. This CDR3 has 13 amino acids. The CDR3 is CASSLFRKDTQYF. Written as DNA, the CDR3 is TGTGCCAGCAGCCTGTTTCGGAAAGATACGCAGTATTTT. Based on the CDR3 plus reference TRBV5-6 and TRBJ2-3, the full variable domain is DAGVTQSPTHLIKTRGQQVTLRCSPKSGHDTVSWYQQALGQGPQFIFQYYEEEERQRGNFPDRFSGHQFPNYSSELNVNALLLGDSALYLCASSLFRKDTQYFGPGTRLTVL.

Judged by abundance, this clonotype is medium-sized. This rearrangement joins TRBV29-1 to TRBJ1-2; D may be TRBD1 (5 bases). Germline assignment: CDR1 SQVTM and CDR2 ANQGSEA. V lost 1 base, J lost 4 bases, and 13 bases lay in between. This CDR3 is built from 14 residues. The CDR3 here is CSVEGGTGSYGYTF. As DNA, the CDR3 is TGCAGCGTTGAAGGGGGGACGGGGAGCTATGGCTACACCTTC. Full variable domain (missing parts from reference TRBV29-1 and TRBJ1-2): SAVISQKPSRDICQRGTSLTIQCQVDSQVTMMFWYRQQPGQSLTLIATANQGSEATYESGFVIDKFPISRPNLTFSTLTVSNMSPEDSSIYLCSVEGGTGSYGYTFGSGTRLTVV.

Note on this clonotype: Possible read error: a much larger clone is one base away. The chain joins TRBV27 to TRBJ2-2; maybe TRBD2 (5 bases). Between the trimmed V and J ends, which lost 0 bases and 9 bases, there was a span of 11 bases. Germline CDR1 MNHEY, CDR2 SMNVEV (reference sequence). The length of the CDR3 is 14 residues. CDR3 amino acids: CASSLSRVARELFF. In nucleotides, the CDR3 is TGTGCCAGCAGTTTATCGAGGGTAGCCAGGGAGCTGTTTTTT.

The gene calls are TRBV5-1 and TRBJ1-6, with D maybe TRBD1 (5 bases). Germline V CDR1 and CDR2: SGHRS, YFSETQ. The CDR3 spans 14 residues. Deletions cut 4 bases from V and 7 bases from J, with 12 bases between. CDR3 region: CASSSRVENSPLHF. The CDR3 bases are TGCGCCAGCAGCAGCAGGGTCGAGAATTCACCCCTCCACTTT.

This clonotype showed up just a few times. The chain links TRBV19 to TRBJ1-1; D is perhaps TRBD1 (5 bases). CDR1 is LNHDA and CDR2 is SQIVND in the germline V gene (reference sequence). V was trimmed by 6 bases and J by 4 bases, leaving 12 bases between them. The CDR3 consists of 13 residues. For the CDR3, the DNA is TGTGCCAGTAGATTCGACAGCGGCACTGAAGCTTTCTTT. Translation: CASRFDSGTEAFF.

The chain links TRBV5-6 to TRBJ2-3; the D gene could be TRBD1 or TRBD2 (6 bases each). The ends were cut back, 3 bases at V and 5 bases at J, with 13 bases in the middle. CDR1 is SGHDT, CDR2 YYEEEE, per germline. The CDR3 extends over 14 amino acids. The CDR3 DNA reads as TGTGCCAGCAGCTCGGGGGCGGCCGGAGATACGCAGTATTTT. This translates into CASSSGAAGDTQYF.

This chain uses TRBV6-2 or TRBV6-3 with TRBJ2-2; 10 bases map to TRBD2. V lost 3 bases, J lost 4 bases, and 5 bases stayed unmatched. The germline gives CDR1 MNHEY, CDR2 SVGEGT. CDR3 length equals 16 residues. CDR3 sequence (DNA): TGTGCCAGCAGTTATTCTATAGCGGGGGGCACCGGGGAGCTGTTTTTT. This encodes CASSYSIAGGTGELFF.

This rearrangement joins TRBV29-1 to TRBJ1-2, with TRBD1 as a possible D gene (5 bases). There are 14 residues in the CDR3. V gave up 6 bases and J gave up 2 bases, with 16 bases separating them. Per the germline V gene, CDR1 is SQVTM and CDR2 is ANQGSEA. The CDR3 spells CSVPRDGSNYGYTF. The DNA for the CDR3 is TGCAGCGTACCCCGGGACGGATCGAACTATGGCTACACCTTC.

This clonotype is termed medium-sized. The V call is TRBV15, the J call TRBJ1-4; a possible D gene is TRBD1 (6 bases). Germline CDR1 is LNHNV and CDR2 is YYDKDF (reference sequence). This CDR3 region has 15 residues. The V and J ends lost 1 base and 7 bases respectively, with 13 bases between them. CDR3 loop: CATSRVSGVGEKLFF. The CDR3 DNA follows: TGTGCCACCAGCAGAGTCTCAGGGGTCGGTGAAAAACTGTTTTTT.

This clonotype has just a few counts. The chain employs TRBV27 and TRBJ1-3; tentatively, D is TRBD1 (5 bases). The CDR3 runs 14 residues. Germline CDR1 is MNHEY and CDR2 is SMNVEV (reference sequence). V was clipped by 6 bases and J by 1 base, with 10 bases between them. DNA for the CDR3: TGTGCCAGCAGGACAGATCCTTCTGGAAACACCATATATTTT. Translation gives CASRTDPSGNTIYF.